This T cell receptor beta chain comes out of a study of memory CD8 T cells in hepatitis C reinfection. Regarding time point: late/post reinfection, 12 to 24 weeks after detection. Sorted cells were sequenced directly ex vivo without any in vitro expansion. The Montreal HEPCO cohort supplied donors who inject drugs. V dropped 2 bases and J dropped 2; count of bases not matched to a gene: 2. Germline V gene sequence: CDR1 MNHEY, CDR2 SVGAGI. This CDR3 is 15 amino acids long. Using immunoSEQ multiplex PCR, the repertoire was profiled, and TCRdb retains in-frame clones only, with some absent. The sample includes some 46,000 clones, roughly 87% of them seen just once.

This TCR derives from a man younger than 30 with hepatitis C virus infection. This chain links TRBV6-5 with TRBJ2-3; TRBD1 matches 9 bases. What was sequenced was naive CD8+ T cells sorted from blood. The CDR3 DNA follows: TGTGCCAGCAGTTACGGGACAGGGATCACAGATACGCAGTATTTT. It specifies CASSYGTGITDTQYF.